The subject of this entry is one T cell receptor beta chain. The antigen is unknown. These data originate in a study of CXCR3-negative and CXCR3-positive naive CD8 T cells. CDR1 is MNHEY, CDR2 SMNVEV, per germline (reference sequence). This CDR3 spans 14 amino acids. Via 5' RACE with UMI labels, TRB cDNA libraries were prepared. TCRdb reprocessed the 5' RACE reads and keeps a single row for each CDR3 protein, giving no DNA. The sample totals tens of thousands of distinct CDR3 sequences; its top ten clones hold approximately 1.6%. Points from the study as a whole: Surface CD5 was comparable between naive subsets; TCR strength was inferred from TRB CDR3 properties. TRB CDR3 hydrophobicity was greater in CXCR3-positive naive cells than in CXCR3-negative naive cells.

The chain couples TRBV27 to TRBJ1-4; TCRdb designates TRBD1, a call that cannot be tested without DNA. This receptor was identified in a human donor in good health. Some clones in this sample may be carry-over from other donors' samples. Sample: naive CXCR3- CD8+ T cells from blood. Subset reported: CD45RO-CCR7+CD27+CD95- naive CD8+ T cells lacking CXCR3 (TNR3-). The CDR3 protein is CASSFEAQNEKLFF. Full variable domain (outside the CDR3, taken from reference TRBV27 and TRBJ1-4): EAQVTQNPRYLITVTGKKLTVTCSQNMNHEYMSWYRQDPGLGLRQIYYSMNVEVTDKGDVPEGYKVSRKEKRNFPLILESPSPNQTSLYFCASSFEAQNEKLFFGSGTQLSVL.